This is a list of T cell receptor beta chains from one sample in a study of neurological immune-mediated disorders. TCRdb processed the 5' RACE reads anew with MiXCR; each CDR3 protein has one entry. The sample includes 45,000 to 55,000 distinct CDR3 sequences, less than 4% of them seen just once. Material: PBMCs. Source of these receptors: a man between 60 and 70 years old with multiple sclerosis. CDR3s include the opening cysteine and the closing phenylalanine or tryptophan. D genes are given only for firm matches. Each size is once, few, many or a size class.

>TRBV10-2|many|TRBJ2-7|NA
CASSPSNEQYF
TGCGCCAGCAGCCCTTCCAACGAGCAGTACTTC
>TRBV20-1|many|TRBJ2-3|NA
CSASSGATDTQYF
TGCAGTGCTAGTTCGGGGGCCACAGATACGCAGTATTTT
>TRBV27|few|TRBJ2-2|NA
CASSPFRPTNTGELFF
TGTGCCAGCAGCCCCTTCCGGCCCACTAACACCGGGGAGCTGTTTTTT
>TRBV12-3/TRBV12-4|many|TRBJ2-7|NA
CASSSQSYEQYF
TGTGCCAGCAGTTCTCAGAGCTACGAGCAGTACTTC
>TRBV27|many|TRBJ2-2|NA
CASSPLDWEGELFF
TGTGCCAGCAGTCCCCTAGACTGGGAGGGGGAGCTGTTTTTT
>TRBV20-1|many|TRBJ1-4|NA
CSAPSPGIEKLFF
TGCAGTGCCCCATCGCCGGGAATTGAAAAACTGTTTTTT
>TRBV7-8|many|TRBJ1-2|TRBD1
CASSLRQGPGYTF
TGTGCCAGCAGCTTGAGACAGGGGCCTGGCTACACCTTC
>TRBV20-1|many|TRBJ2-5|TRBD1
CSARAPGQGFGETQYF
TGCAGTGCTAGGGCTCCGGGACAGGGTTTCGGGGAGACCCAGTACTTC
>TRBV18|few|TRBJ1-6|NA
CASSPKARDSPLHF
TGTGCCAGCTCCCCGAAAGCGAGAGATTCACCCCTCCACTTT
>TRBV29-1|many|TRBJ2-1|NA
CSVGSFEQFF
TGCAGCGTTGGCTCGTTTGAGCAGTTCTTC